This T cell receptor beta chain was observed in a study of CD8+ T cells in alopecia areata. As for treatment: oral pan-JAK inhibitor, 5-10 mg twice daily. Extraction and reverse transcription of RNA yielded cDNA as the sequencing template. Libraries were prepared by immunoSEQ multiplex PCR; TCRdb keeps only in-frame clonotypes and omits some of them. Counted here are around 290,000 clones, roughly 60% occurring once; the ten biggest clones make up roughly 1.8%. With 4 bases removed from V and 0 bases from J, the gap between germline ends came to 6 bases. CDR1 is SNHLY and CDR2 is FYNNEI in the germline V gene. This CDR3 spans 13 amino acids. This clone was picked up a small number of times.

This material consisted of CD4+ T cells sorted from blood, taken at week 24, from a patient treated with tofacitinib. V gene TRBV2 combines with J gene TRBJ1-1; no firm D call. The sequence came from a human donor with alopecia areata. The CDR3 spells CASSAVMNTEAFF. The DNA of the CDR3 is TGTGCCAGCAGTGCGGTCATGAACACTGAAGCTTTCTTT.